The next 28 T cell receptor beta chains were all read from a single sample in a study of blood T cells in healthy people across ages. The use of a sample-barcoded 5' primer and a J-beta primer mix characterized a second PCR of roughly 7 to 11 cycles. TCRdb fed the 5' RACE reads into MiXCR, producing one record per CDR3 protein. This table has 600,000 to 800,000 distinct CDR3 sequences, roughly half appearing once. The sample consisted of blood. The source is a woman of 80 years or more in good health.

CDR3 coding DNA: TGTGCCAGCAGCCGTCAGCCCGTAGAGACCCAGTACTTC. Protein: CASSRQPVETQYF. The chain couples TRBV7-7 to TRBJ2-5; no firm D call. V shed 5 bases and J shed 4 bases, with 11 bases lying between them. Germline V CDR1 and CDR2: SSHAT, FNYEAQ (reference sequence). CDR3 length: 13 residues.

This clonotype was counted ten times or more. The chain employs TRBV7-9 and TRBJ2-4; 9 bases agree with TRBD1. The CDR3 runs 16 residues. From germline, CDR1 is SEHNR and CDR2 FQNEAQ (reference sequence). Losses at the gene ends were 4 bases for V and 5 bases for J; bases not matched to a gene: 9. The CDR3 loop reads CASSSTGGLVENIQYF. The CDR3, as DNA: TGTGCCAGCAGCTCCACAGGGGGCCTTGTCGAAAACATTCAGTACTTC. The complete variable domain, with remaining parts taken from reference TRBV7-9 and TRBJ2-4, reads DTGVSQNPRHKITKRGQNVTFRCDPISEHNRLYWYRQTLGQGPEFLTYFQNEAQLEKSRLLSDRFSAERPKGSFSTLEIQRTEQGDSAMYLCASSSTGGLVENIQYFGAGTRLSVL.

This clonotype was found many times. The chain uses TRBV24-1 and TRBJ2-5; TRBD1 is a possible D gene (6 bases). This CDR3 contains 14 residues. V was trimmed by 2 bases and J by 0 bases, leaving 6 bases between them. The germline gives CDR1 KGHDR, CDR2 SFDVKD. The CDR3 DNA follows: TGTGCCACCAGTGATTGGACAGACCAAGAGACCCAGTACTTC. This translates into CATSDWTDQETQYF.

This clonotype was seen many times. The V gene is TRBV11-1, the J gene TRBJ2-7, with TRBD2 matching 9 bases. Trimming cost V 2 bases and J 7 bases; bases outside gene matches: 3. CDR3 size: 13 residues. CDR1 is SGHAT, CDR2 FQDESV, per germline (reference sequence). This CDR3 reads CASSLKLAGEQYF. The CDR3 bases are TGTGCCAGCAGCTTAAAACTAGCGGGTGAGCAGTACTTC.

The chain's CDR3 is CSARDGPMTGGNTEAFF. The CDR3, as DNA: TGCAGTGCTAGAGATGGGCCGATGACAGGGGGGAACACTGAAGCTTTCTTT. The genes are TRBV20-1 and TRBJ1-1; 9 positions agree with TRBD1. CDR3 length equals 17 residues. Unmatched junction bases numbered 9, after V lost 0 bases and J lost 1 base. The germline CDR1 and CDR2 sequences are DFQATT and SNEGSKA (reference sequence).

This clonotype was seen just once. The V and J genes are TRBV11-1 and TRBJ2-3; 7 nucleotides match TRBD2. The CDR3 is 16 amino acids. Germline V CDR1 and CDR2: SGHAT, FQDESV (reference sequence). Trimming removed 5 bases from V and 2 bases from J; junction bases left unmatched: 10. CDR3 nucleotide sequence: TGTGCCAGCAGCCTGAAACGCGGGGGATTCACAGATACGCAGTATTTT. Translated, it gives CASSLKRGGFTDTQYF.

This clonotype came up a few times. The chain uses TRBV10-3 and TRBJ2-2; no reliable D call. V was shortened by 10 bases and J by 8 bases, with 17 bases between the two germline ends. The CDR3 is 13 amino acids. Germline V gene lookup returns CDR1 ENHRY and CDR2 SYGVKD. For the CDR3, the DNA is TGTGCCAGCGCTCCGTCTCCTGGTGGGGAGCTGTTTTTT. Translated: CASAPSPGGELFF.

This clonotype came up many times. The chain carries TRBV5-1 and TRBJ2-3; TRBD2 is a possible D gene (5 bases). The germline CDR1 and CDR2 sequences are SGHRS and YFSETQ. The CDR3 is 13 amino acids. Deletions cut 3 bases from V and 5 bases from J, with 10 bases between. CDR3 sequence reads: CASSSFGGDTQYF. CDR3 bases: TGCGCCAGCAGCTCCTTCGGAGGAGATACGCAGTATTTT.

This chain's CDR3 is CSVVGGGTSVYNEQFF. CDR3 in DNA: TGCAGCGTTGTTGGGGGCGGGACTAGCGTCTACAATGAGCAGTTCTTC. The V and J genes are TRBV29-1 and TRBJ2-1; TRBD2 agrees at 10 bases. The CDR3 runs to 16 residues. CDR1 is SQVTM and CDR2 is ANQGSEA in the germline V gene. Trimming removed 4 bases from V and 3 bases from J; junction bases left unmatched: 9.

The sample holds one count of this clonotype. The rearrangement uses TRBV10-3 and TRBJ2-3, with TRBD1 identical over 10 bases. The germline CDR1 and CDR2 sequences are ENHRY and SYGVKD. The CDR3 sequence is 14 residues long. V lost 6 bases, J lost 1 base, and 1 base stayed unmatched. CDR3 DNA: TGTGCCATCAGCGGGACAGGGGGCACAGATACGCAGTATTTT. Translation gives CAISGTGGTDTQYF.

The gene calls are TRBV28 and TRBJ2-1; 9 nucleotides match TRBD1. The CDR3 has 15 residues. V was pared by 5 bases and J by 5 bases, with 7 bases of the junction left unmatched. The germline V gene has CDR1 MDHEN and CDR2 SYDVKM. DNA of the CDR3: TGTGCCAGCAGTATACCGGGACAGGGCCACAATGAGCAGTTCTTC. Amino acid sequence: CASSIPGQGHNEQFF.

The chain joins TRBV7-9 to TRBJ2-3; TRBD2 might be the D (5 bases). Trimming left V 5 bases short and J 6 bases short, with 12 bases between. The CDR3 covers 13 residues. Germline values: CDR1 SEHNR, CDR2 FQNEAQ (reference sequence). CDR3 sequence (DNA): TGTGCCAGCAGCGTAGTAGCGTCGGATACGCAGTATTTT. Protein sequence: CASSVVASDTQYF.

This chain uses TRBV5-1 with TRBJ2-5, with D tentatively TRBD2 (5 bases). Trimming pared 4 bases from V and 5 bases from J, leaving 18 bases between. Germline-derived CDR1 and CDR2 are SGHRS and YFSETQ. The CDR3 has 15 residues. CDR3: CASSQRSGERETQYF. CDR3 sequence (DNA): TGCGCCAGCAGCCAAAGGAGCGGTGAAAGGGAGACCCAGTACTTC.

Regarding this clonotype: Since a much larger clone is just one base distant, this may be a read error. This chain joins TRBV20-1 and TRBJ2-3, with TRBD1 identical over 7 bases. The CDR3 is 18 residues long. Trimming took 3 bases from V and 1 from J; bases not matched to a gene: 16. Germline V lookup: CDR1 DFQATT, CDR2 SNEGSKA (reference sequence). The CDR3 region is CSARVLPRTGSGTDTQYF. The CDR3 coding sequence is TGCAGTGCTAGGGTCCTCCCAAGGACAGGATCTGGCACAGATACGCAGTATTTT.

Remarks on this clonotype: Since a much larger clone is just one base distant, this may be a read error. The gene calls are TRBV7-9 and TRBJ2-1; D possibly corresponds to TRBD1 (6 bases). Germline CDR1 reads SEHNR; CDR2 reads FQNEAQ (reference sequence). This CDR3 region has 15 residues. CDR3 sequence: CASSLGSGAYKEQFF. CDR3 bases: TGTGCCAGCAGCTTAGGGTCAGGGGCCTACAAGGAGCAGTTCTTC.

A word on this clonotype: This clone may be a read error of a much larger clone one base away. The chain recombines TRBV20-1 with TRBJ2-1; 8 bases align to TRBD2. Looked up from germline, CDR1 is DFQATT and CDR2 is SNEGSKA (reference sequence). With 3 bases clipped from V and 0 bases from J, the junction kept 7 bases outside the gene matches. The CDR3 contains 16 residues. Written as DNA, the CDR3 is TGCAGTGCTAGCACAGCGGGGGCTCGCTCCTACAATGAGCAGTTCTTC. This sequence encodes CSASTAGARSYNEQFF.

As concerns this clonotype: Since a much larger clone is just one base distant, this may be a read error. The rearrangement uses TRBV5-1 and TRBJ2-1, with no clear D. V lost 2 bases to trimming and J lost 6 bases, with 12 bases between them. The germline gives CDR1 SGHRS, CDR2 YFSETQ. There are 14 residues in the CDR3. CDR3 residues: CASSLSYGSNEQFF. CDR3 DNA sequence: TGCGCCAGCAGCTTAAGTTATGGCAGCAATGAGCAGTTCTTC.

This chain joins TRBV6-1 and TRBJ2-3; tentatively, D is TRBD2 (6 bases). CDR1 is MNHNS and CDR2 is SASEGT in the germline V gene. Trimming removed 4 bases at V and 2 bases at J, with 13 bases between. The CDR3 loop spans 15 amino acids. The CDR3 coding sequence is TGTGCCAGCAGTGGGACTACTCGTTCCACAGATACGCAGTATTTT. Translation gives CASSGTTRSTDTQYF.

The genes are TRBV5-1 and TRBJ2-7; D is tentatively TRBD1 or TRBD2 (5 bases each). Germline-derived CDR1 and CDR2 are SGHRS and YFSETQ. Trimming took 5 bases from V and 5 from J, leaving 17 bases between them. This CDR3 comprises 14 residues. The CDR3 protein is CASRLGTDGDEQYF. CDR3 DNA sequence: TGCGCCAGCAGACTAGGGACGGACGGCGACGAGCAGTACTTC.

V and J are TRBV7-6 and TRBJ2-2; D may be TRBD1 (5 bases). The CDR3 covers 15 residues. Looked up from germline, CDR1 is SGHVS and CDR2 is FNYEAQ. V was cut by 5 bases and J by 1 base, with 11 bases left in between. Here the CDR3 reads CASSPRGLNTGELFF. The CDR3 coding sequence is TGTGCCAGCAGCCCTAGGGGATTGAACACCGGGGAGCTGTTTTTT.

This clonotype has a count of ten or more. The chain has TRBV20-1 and TRBJ1-2, with TRBD1 matching over 8 bases. Germline V CDR1 and CDR2: DFQATT, SNEGSKA (reference sequence). The CDR3 is 14 residues long. V shed 4 bases and J 3 bases; nucleotides not matched to a gene: 7. This CDR3 is CSATTMDRDYGYTF. The CDR3 DNA follows: TGCAGTGCTACAACCATGGACAGGGACTATGGCTACACCTTC.

With regard to this clonotype: This may come from a read error, since a much larger clone is one base off. This chain joins TRBV12-3 or TRBV12-4 and TRBJ2-3; 11 nucleotides match TRBD1. The CDR3 loop spans 20 amino acids. V lost 0 bases, J lost 4 bases, and 15 bases stayed unmatched. CDR3 coding DNA: TGTGCCAGCAGTTTAGCGGGGGGTAGGACGGACAGGGGGCCCCCAGATACGCAGTATTTT. Protein product: CASSLAGGRTDRGPPDTQYF.

This clonotype was seen a handful of times. The genes are TRBV5-1 and TRBJ1-1; a possible D gene is TRBD1 (5 bases). The CDR3 contains 15 residues. V lost 7 bases, J lost 0 bases, and 16 bases lay in between. Germline V CDR1 and CDR2: SGHRS, YFSETQ. CDR3 loop: CASRQDSRLNTEAFF. CDR3 bases: TGCGCCAGCCGACAAGACAGCCGCTTGAACACTGAAGCTTTCTTT.

The gene calls are TRBV29-1 and TRBJ2-1; D is undetermined. Trimming took off 4 bases at V and 8 bases at J, with 18 bases between the two ends. This CDR3 has 14 amino acids. Germline V lookup: CDR1 SQVTM, CDR2 ANQGSEA. In DNA form, the CDR3 reads TGCAGCGTTGTCATGATAATTACCCGGGATGAGCAGTTCTTC. Residues: CSVVMIITRDEQFF.

The V call is TRBV12-3 or TRBV12-4, the J call TRBJ2-7; 9 positions agree with TRBD1. The CDR3 contains 15 residues. The V and J ends lost 2 bases and 1 base, in that order; junction bases with no gene match: 3. Here the CDR3 reads CASSLRGTGSYEQYF. CDR3 bases: TGTGCCAGCAGTTTAAGGGGGACAGGGTCCTACGAGCAGTACTTC.

This chain joins TRBV29-1 and TRBJ2-5; 7 nucleotides align to TRBD2. CDR1 is SQVTM, CDR2 ANQGSEA, per germline. This CDR3 region has 12 residues. V lost 4 bases and J lost 6; bases outside the gene matches: 5. For the CDR3, the DNA is TGCAGCGTTGGGGCGGGGGTGCAGACCCAGTACTTC. Its translation: CSVGAGVQTQYF.

This clonotype was counted only a few times. CDR3 sequence (DNA): TGCAGTACTCGGGGGCTTTACAATGAGCAGTTCTTC. Protein: CSTRGLYNEQFF. V gene TRBV20-1 combines with J gene TRBJ2-1; D is perhaps TRBD1 or TRBD2 (6 bases each). The germline V and J ends were trimmed by 8 bases and 4 bases, with 12 bases remaining between them. This CDR3 region has 12 residues. Germline CDR1 is DFQATT and CDR2 is SNEGSKA (reference sequence).

This clonotype has just a few counts. The chain combines TRBV15 with TRBJ2-1, with D perhaps matching TRBD2 (5 bases). The J call may be wrong; the DNA end is better matched by TRBJ2-7. In germline, CDR1 is LNHNV, CDR2 YYDKDF (reference sequence). CDR3 size: 16 residues. CDR3 coding DNA: TGTGCCACCAGCAGAGATGGAGGAAAACCCTACAATGAGCAGTACTTC. It codes for CATSRDGGKPYNEQYF.